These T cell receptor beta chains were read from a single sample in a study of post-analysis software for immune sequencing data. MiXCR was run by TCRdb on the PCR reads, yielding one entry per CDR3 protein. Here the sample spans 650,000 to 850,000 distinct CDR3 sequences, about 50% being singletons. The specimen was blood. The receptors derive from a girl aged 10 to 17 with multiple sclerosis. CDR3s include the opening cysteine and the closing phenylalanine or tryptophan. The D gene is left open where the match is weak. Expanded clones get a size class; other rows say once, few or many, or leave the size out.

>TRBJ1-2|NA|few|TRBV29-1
TGCAGCGCCTTTGGGTATGGCTACACCTTC
CSAFGYGYTF
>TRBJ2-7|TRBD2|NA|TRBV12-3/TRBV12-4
TGTGCCAGCGGAACGGGACTAGCGAGAAATAATCCCTACGAGCAGTACTTC
CASGTGLARNNPYEQYF
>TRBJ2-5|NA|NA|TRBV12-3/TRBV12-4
TGTGCCAGCAAGACCCAAGAGACCCAGTACTTC
CASKTQETQYF
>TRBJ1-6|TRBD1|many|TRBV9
TGTGCCAGCAGCCTAGGACAGGGTTATGAGAATTCACCCCTCCACTTT
CASSLGQGYENSPLHF
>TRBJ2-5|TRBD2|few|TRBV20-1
TGCAGTGTGCTAGCGGCACAAGAGACCCAGTACTTC
CSVLAAQETQYF
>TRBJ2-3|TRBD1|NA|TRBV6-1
TGTGCCAGCAGTGAAGCGCAACAGGGGGCAGATACGCAGTATTTT
CASSEAQQGADTQYF
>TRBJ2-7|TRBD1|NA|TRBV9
TGTGCCAGCAGCGTCCAGACAGGGGGCTACTACGAGCAGTACTTC
CASSVQTGGYYEQYF
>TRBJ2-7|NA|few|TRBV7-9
TGTGCCAGCATGTCTATTTACTCCTACGAGCAGTACTTC
CASMSIYSYEQYF
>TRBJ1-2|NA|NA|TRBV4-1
TGCGCCAGCAGCCAAGCGGAGGGAGGGAACTATGGCTACACCTTC
CASSQAEGGNYGYTF
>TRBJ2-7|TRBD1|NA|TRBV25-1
TGTGCCAGCCAAAGAACAGGGGGCTCCTACGAGCAGTACTTC
CASQRTGGSYEQYF
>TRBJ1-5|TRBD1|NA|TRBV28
TGTGCCAGCAGCCCCGGGACAGGGTTCGATCAGCCCCAGCATTTT
CASSPGTGFDQPQHF
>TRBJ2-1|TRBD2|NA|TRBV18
TGTGCCAGCTCAGCGGGACTAGCTGAGCAGTTCTTC
CASSAGLAEQFF
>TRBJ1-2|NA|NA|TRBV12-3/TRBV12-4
TGTGCCAGCAGGCAACCGGCGAGTAACTATGGCTACACCTTC
CASRQPASNYGYTF
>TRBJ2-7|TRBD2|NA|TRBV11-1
TGTGCCAGCAGCGCTGGGACTAGCGGAGGGGGGGTTTCCTACGAGCAGTACTTC
CASSAGTSGGGVSYEQYF
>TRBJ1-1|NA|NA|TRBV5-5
TGTGCCAGCAGCTTGTCGGGGGCCACAATGGGCACTGAAGCTTTCTTT
CASSLSGATMGTEAFF
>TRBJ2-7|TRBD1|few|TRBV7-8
TGTGCCAGCACCCGGACAGGGGAGCTCTACGAGCAGTACTTC
CASTRTGELYEQYF
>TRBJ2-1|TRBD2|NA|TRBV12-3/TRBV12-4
TGTGCCAGCAGTGCCCAGGCTAGCGGGAGTGGCAATGAGCAGTTCTTC
CASSAQASGSGNEQFF
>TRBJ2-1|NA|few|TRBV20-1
TGCAGTGCTAGGCCGACAGAGGAACTCTCCTACAATGAGCAGTTCTTC
CSARPTEELSYNEQFF
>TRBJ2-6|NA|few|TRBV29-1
TGCAGCGTTGGCGGACGGGAGCCTGGGGCCAACGTCCTGACTTTC
CSVGGREPGANVLTF
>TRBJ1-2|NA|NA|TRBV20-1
TGCAGTGCTAGAGATCAGGTCAGGGAAGGGTACTATGGCTACACCTTC
CSARDQVREGYYGYTF